A single sample gave rise to the 2 T cell receptor beta chains below, sequenced in a study of lymphopenia after photon versus proton radiotherapy. Profiling relied on immunoSEQ multiplex PCR, and the TCRdb table lists in-frame clones only, not all of them. The data show 28,000 or so clones, 85% to 90% seen once. Specimen: peripheral blood, collected from a patient treated with photon-based radiotherapy. The receptors stem from a young man with gastric cancer.

This chain connects TRBV7-9 to TRBJ1-2; no clear D gene. Germline V gene data show CDR1 as SEHNR and CDR2 as FQNEAQ (reference sequence). The CDR3 extends over 13 amino acids. V lost 6 bases, J lost 5 bases, and 13 bases lay in between. The CDR3 DNA follows: TGTGCCAGCAGGGACGGACTCATTTATGGCTACACCTTC. It encodes CASRDGLIYGYTF.

The chain recombines TRBV5-8 with TRBJ2-1; 8 bases are a match to TRBD2. The CDR3 has 15 residues. Germline lookup yields CDR1 SGHTS and CDR2 YDEGEE. V was pared by 0 bases and J by 6 bases, with 5 bases of the junction left unmatched. CDR3 in DNA: TGTGCCAGCAGCTTGGTCAGCGGGGGAGTCAATGAGCAGTTCTTC. Translated, it gives CASSLVSGGVNEQFF.